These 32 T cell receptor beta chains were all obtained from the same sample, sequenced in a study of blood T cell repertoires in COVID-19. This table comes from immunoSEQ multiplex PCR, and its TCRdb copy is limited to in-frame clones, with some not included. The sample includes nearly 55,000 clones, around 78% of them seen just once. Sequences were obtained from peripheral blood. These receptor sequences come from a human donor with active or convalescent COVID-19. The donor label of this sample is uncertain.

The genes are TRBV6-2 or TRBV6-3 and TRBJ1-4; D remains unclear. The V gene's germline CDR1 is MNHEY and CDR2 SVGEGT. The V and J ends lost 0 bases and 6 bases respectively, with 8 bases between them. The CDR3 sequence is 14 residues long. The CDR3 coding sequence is TGTGCCAGCAGTTACTCCTCACCAGATGAAAAACTGTTTTTT. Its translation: CASSYSSPDEKLFF.

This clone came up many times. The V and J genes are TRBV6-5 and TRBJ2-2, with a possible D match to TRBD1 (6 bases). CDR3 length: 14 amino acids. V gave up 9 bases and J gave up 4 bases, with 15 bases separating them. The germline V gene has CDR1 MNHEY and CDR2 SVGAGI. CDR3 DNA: TGTGCCAGTATACAGGGTAGGAGCACCGGGGAGCTGTTTTTT. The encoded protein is CASIQGRSTGELFF.

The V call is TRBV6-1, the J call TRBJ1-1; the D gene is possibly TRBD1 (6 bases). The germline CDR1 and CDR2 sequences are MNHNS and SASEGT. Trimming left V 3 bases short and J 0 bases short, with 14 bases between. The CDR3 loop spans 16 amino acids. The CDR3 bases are TGTGCCAGCAGTGATCCCAGGACAGCCATGAACACTGAAGCTTTCTTT. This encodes CASSDPRTAMNTEAFF.

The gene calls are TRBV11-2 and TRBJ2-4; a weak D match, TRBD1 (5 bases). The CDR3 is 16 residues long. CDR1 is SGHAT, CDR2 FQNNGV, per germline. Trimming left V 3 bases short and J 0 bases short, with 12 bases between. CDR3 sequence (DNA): TGTGCCAGCAGCTTTTTAGACAGCGTAGCCAAAAACATTCAGTACTTC. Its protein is CASSFLDSVAKNIQYF.

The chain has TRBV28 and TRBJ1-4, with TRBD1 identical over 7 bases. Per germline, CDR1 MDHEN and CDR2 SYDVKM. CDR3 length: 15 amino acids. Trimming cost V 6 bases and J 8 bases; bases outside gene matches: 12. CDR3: CASRQGGQFTEKLFF. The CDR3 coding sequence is TGTGCCAGCAGGCAGGGGGGACAGTTTACAGAAAAACTGTTTTTT.

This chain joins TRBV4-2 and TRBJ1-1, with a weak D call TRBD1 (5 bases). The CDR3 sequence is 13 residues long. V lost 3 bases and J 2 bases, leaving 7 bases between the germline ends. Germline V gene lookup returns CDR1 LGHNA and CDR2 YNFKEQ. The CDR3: CASSHRVNTEAFF. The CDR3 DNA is TGTGCCAGCAGCCACAGGGTTAACACTGAAGCTTTCTTT.

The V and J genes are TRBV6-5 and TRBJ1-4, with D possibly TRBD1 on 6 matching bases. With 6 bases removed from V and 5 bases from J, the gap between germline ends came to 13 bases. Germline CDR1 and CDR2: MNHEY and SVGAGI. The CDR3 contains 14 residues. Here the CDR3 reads CASRGAVANEKLFF. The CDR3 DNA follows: TGTGCCAGCAGGGGGGCGGTTGCCAATGAAAAACTGTTTTTT.

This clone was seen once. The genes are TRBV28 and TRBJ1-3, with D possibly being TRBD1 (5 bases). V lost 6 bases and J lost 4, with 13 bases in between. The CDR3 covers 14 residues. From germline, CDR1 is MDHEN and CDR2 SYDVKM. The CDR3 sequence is CASRQGYSGNTIYF. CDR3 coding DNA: TGTGCCAGCAGGCAGGGTTATTCCGGAAACACCATATATTTT.

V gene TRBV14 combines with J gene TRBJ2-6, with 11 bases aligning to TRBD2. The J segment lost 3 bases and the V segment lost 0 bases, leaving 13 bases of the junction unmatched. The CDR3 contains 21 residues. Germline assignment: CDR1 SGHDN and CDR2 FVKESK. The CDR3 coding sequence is TGTGCCAGCAGCCAAGACTTTCTAGTTGTGCTAGCGGGAGGTGGGGCCAACGTCCTGACTTTC. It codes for CASSQDFLVVLAGGGANVLTF.

CDR3: CASSLAGYEQYF. The CDR3 nucleotides read TGTGCCAGCAGTTTAGCCGGGTACGAGCAGTACTTC. V usage is TRBV12-3 or TRBV12-4 and J usage is TRBJ2-7; D is unresolved. With 0 bases removed from V and 4 bases from J, the gap between germline ends came to 4 bases. This CDR3 has 12 residues.

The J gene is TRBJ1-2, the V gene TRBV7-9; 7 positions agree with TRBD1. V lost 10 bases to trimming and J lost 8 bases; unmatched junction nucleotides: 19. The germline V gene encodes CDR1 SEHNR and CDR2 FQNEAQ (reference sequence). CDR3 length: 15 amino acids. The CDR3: CATRQGLGQDKGYTF. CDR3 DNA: TGTGCCACACGACAGGGTTTGGGCCAAGATAAGGGCTACACCTTC.

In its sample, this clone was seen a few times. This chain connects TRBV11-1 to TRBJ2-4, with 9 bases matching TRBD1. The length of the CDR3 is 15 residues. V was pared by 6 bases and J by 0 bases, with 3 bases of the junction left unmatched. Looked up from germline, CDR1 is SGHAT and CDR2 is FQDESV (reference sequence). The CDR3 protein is CASSLGQGAKNIQYF. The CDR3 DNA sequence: TGTGCCAGCAGTTTGGGACAGGGAGCCAAAAACATTCAGTACTTC.

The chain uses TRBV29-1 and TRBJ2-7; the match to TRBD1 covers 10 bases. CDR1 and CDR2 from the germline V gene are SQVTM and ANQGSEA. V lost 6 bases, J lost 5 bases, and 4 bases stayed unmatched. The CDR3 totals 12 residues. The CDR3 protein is CSVTGGPNEQYF. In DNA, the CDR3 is TGCAGCGTGACAGGGGGCCCCAACGAGCAGTACTTC.

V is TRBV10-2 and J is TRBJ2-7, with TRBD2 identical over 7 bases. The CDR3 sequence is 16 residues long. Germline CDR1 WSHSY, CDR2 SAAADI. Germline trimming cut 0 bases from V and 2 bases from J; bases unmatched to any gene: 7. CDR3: CASSESTTGLTYEQYF. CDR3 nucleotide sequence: TGCGCCAGCAGTGAGTCGACGACGGGACTAACCTACGAGCAGTACTTC.

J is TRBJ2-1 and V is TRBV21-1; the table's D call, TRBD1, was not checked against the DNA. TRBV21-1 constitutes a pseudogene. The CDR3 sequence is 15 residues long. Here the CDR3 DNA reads TGTGCCAGCAGCAAAGCGGGCGACCCTTACAATGAGCAGTTCTTC. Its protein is CASSKAGDPYNEQFF.

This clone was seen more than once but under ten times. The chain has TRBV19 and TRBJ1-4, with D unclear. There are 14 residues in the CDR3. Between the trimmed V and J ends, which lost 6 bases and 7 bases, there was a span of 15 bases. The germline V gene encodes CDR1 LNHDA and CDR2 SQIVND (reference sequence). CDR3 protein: CASSPFIGGEKLFF. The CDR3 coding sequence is TGTGCCAGTAGCCCATTTATTGGAGGTGAAAAACTGTTTTTT. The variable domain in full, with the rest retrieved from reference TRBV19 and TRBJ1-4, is DGGITQSPKYLFRKEGQNVTLSCEQNLNHDAMYWYRQDPGQGLRLIYYSQIVNDFQKGDIAEGYSVSREKKESFPLTVTSAQKNPTAFYLCASSPFIGGEKLFFGSGTQLSVL.

DNA of the CDR3: TGTGCCAGCAGCCGAGGGGGTTACAATGAGCAGTTCTTC. Its translation: CASSRGGYNEQFF. The J gene is TRBJ2-1, the V gene TRBV4-2, with a weak D call TRBD1 (6 bases). Germline CDR1 LGHNA, CDR2 YNFKEQ. Trimming took 4 bases from V and 4 from J, leaving 8 bases between them. This CDR3 contains 13 residues.

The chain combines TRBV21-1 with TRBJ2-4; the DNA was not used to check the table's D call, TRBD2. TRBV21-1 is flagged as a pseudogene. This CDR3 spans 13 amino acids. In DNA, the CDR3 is TGTGCCAGCAGCAAACTAGCGAAAAACATTCAGTACTTC. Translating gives CASSKLAKNIQYF.

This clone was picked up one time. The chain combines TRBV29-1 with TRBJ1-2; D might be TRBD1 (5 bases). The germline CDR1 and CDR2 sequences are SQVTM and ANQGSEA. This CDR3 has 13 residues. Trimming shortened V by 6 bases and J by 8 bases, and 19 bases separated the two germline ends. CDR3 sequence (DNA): TGCAGCGTGGAACGGGACTCCAGACGCGGCTACACCTTC. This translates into CSVERDSRRGYTF.

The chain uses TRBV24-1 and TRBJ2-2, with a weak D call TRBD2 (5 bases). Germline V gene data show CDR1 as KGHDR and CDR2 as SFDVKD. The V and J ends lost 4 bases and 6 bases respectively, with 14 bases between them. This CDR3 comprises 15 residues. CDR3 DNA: TGTGCCACCAGTGAAGAGGGCCCAAGGGCCGGGGAGCTGTTTTTT. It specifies CATSEEGPRAGELFF.

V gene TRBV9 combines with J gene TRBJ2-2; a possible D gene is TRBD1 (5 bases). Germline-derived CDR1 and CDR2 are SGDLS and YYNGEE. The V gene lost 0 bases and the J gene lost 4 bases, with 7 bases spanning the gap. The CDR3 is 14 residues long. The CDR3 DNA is TGTGCCAGCAGCGTAGACAGGCTCACCGGGGAGCTGTTTTTT. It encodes CASSVDRLTGELFF.

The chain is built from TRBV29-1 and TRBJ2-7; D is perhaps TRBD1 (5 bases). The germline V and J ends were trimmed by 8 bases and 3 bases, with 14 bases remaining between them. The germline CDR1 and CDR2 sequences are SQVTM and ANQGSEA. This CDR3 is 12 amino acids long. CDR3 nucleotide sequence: TGCAGCCCCCGGACATCACACTACGAGCAGTACTTC. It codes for CSPRTSHYEQYF.

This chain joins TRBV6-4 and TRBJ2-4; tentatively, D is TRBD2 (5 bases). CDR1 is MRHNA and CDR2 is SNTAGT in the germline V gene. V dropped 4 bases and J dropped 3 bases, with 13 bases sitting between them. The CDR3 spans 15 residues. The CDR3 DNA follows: TGTGCCAGCAGTGTTCAAGGTGGAGGCAAAAACATTCAGTACTTC. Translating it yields CASSVQGGGKNIQYF.

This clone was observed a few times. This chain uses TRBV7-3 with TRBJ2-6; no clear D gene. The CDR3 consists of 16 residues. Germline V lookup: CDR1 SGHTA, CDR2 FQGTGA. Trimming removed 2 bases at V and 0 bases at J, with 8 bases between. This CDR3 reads CASSLVRSSGANVLTF. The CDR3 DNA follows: TGTGCCAGCAGCTTAGTACGGAGCTCTGGGGCCAACGTCCTGACTTTC.

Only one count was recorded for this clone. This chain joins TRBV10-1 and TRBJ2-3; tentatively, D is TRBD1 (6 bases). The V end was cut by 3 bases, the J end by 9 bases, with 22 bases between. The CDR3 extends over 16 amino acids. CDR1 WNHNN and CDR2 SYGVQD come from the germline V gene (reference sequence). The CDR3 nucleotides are TGCGCCAGCAGTGATCCCCCCCTGGGGGCACCGGGCACGCAGTATTTT. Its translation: CASSDPPLGAPGTQYF.

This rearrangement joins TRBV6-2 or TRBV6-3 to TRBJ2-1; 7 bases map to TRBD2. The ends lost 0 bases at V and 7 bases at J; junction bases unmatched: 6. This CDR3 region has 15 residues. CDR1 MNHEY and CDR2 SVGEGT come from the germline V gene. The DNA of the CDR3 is TGTGCCAGCAGTTACTCCCGGGGAGGGCCGAATGAGCAGTTCTTC. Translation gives CASSYSRGGPNEQFF.

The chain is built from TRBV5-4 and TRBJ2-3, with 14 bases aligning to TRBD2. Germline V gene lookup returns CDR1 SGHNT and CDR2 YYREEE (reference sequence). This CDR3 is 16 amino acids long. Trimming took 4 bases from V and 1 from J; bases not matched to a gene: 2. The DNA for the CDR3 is TGTGCCAGCAGCCCGACTAGCGGGGGGGGCACAGATACGCAGTATTTT. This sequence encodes CASSPTSGGGTDTQYF.

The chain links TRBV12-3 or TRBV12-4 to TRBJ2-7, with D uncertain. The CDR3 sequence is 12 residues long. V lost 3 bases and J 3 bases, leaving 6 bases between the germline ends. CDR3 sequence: CASSFVGYEQYF. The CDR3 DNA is TGTGCCAGCAGTTTTGTCGGCTACGAGCAGTACTTC.

CDR3 coding DNA: TGTGCCAGCAGCTTTAGCGGGGCCACCTACGAGCAGTACTTC. Translated, it gives CASSFSGATYEQYF. The rearrangement links TRBV7-8 to TRBJ2-7, with 8 positions matching TRBD2. The CDR3 loop spans 14 amino acids. Germline V lookup: CDR1 SGHVS, CDR2 FQNEAQ. With 3 bases clipped from V and 2 bases from J, the junction kept 3 bases outside the gene matches.

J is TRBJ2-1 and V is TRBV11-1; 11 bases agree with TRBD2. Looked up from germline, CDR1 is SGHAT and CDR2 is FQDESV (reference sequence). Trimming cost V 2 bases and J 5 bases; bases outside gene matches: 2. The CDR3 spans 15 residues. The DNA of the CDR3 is TGTGCCAGCAGCTTACGGGGACTAGCGGACAATGAGCAGTTCTTC. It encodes CASSLRGLADNEQFF.

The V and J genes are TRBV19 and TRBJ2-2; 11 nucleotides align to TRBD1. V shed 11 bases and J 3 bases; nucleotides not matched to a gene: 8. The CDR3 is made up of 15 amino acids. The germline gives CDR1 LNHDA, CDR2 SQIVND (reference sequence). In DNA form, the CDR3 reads TGTGCCGGAGGGACAGGGGGGCCCTACACCGGGGAGCTGTTTTTT. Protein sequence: CAGGTGGPYTGELFF.

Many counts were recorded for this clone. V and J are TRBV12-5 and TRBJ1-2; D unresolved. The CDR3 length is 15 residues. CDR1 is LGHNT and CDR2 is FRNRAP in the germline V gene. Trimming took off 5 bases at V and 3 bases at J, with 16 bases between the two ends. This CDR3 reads CASGHWTVEDYGYTF. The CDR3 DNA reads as TGTGCTAGTGGTCATTGGACGGTGGAGGACTATGGCTACACCTTC. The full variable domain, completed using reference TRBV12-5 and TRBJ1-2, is DARVTQTPRHKVTEMGQEVTMRCQPILGHNTVFWYRQTMMQGLELLAYFRNRAPLDDSGMPKDRFSAEMPDATLATLKIQPSEPRDSAVYFCASGHWTVEDYGYTFGSGTRLTVV.